This TCR beta chain is from a study of T cell changes during pregnancy in multiple sclerosis. With respect to this clone: Other DNA sequences of this sample code for an identical CDR3.

This CDR3 is 14 amino acids long. CDR1 and CDR2 (germline): MNHEY, SMNVEV (reference sequence). Trimming removed 4 bases from V and 1 base from J; junction bases left unmatched: 0. The assay was immunoSEQ multiplex PCR, and TCRdb's table has in-frame clones only and misses some. The sample includes under 45,000 clones, 85% to 95% of them seen just once. V and J are TRBV27 and TRBJ1-5; TRBD1 matches at 8 bases. The sample in question was CD8+ T cells from peripheral blood mononuclear cells, obtained in the third trimester of pregnancy. The sequence derives from a female donor with multiple sclerosis, enrolled in a pregnancy study. CDR3 residues: CASSWTGSNQPQHF. The CDR3 region has the DNA TGTGCCAGCAGTTGGACAGGGAGCAATCAGCCCCAGCATTTT.